The source of this T cell receptor beta chain is a study of breast tumors, draining lymph nodes, adjacent tissues. TCRdb reprocessed the multiplex PCR reads with MiXCR, giving one entry per CDR3 protein. This sample yields about 150,000 distinct CDR3 sequences, of which about a fifth are seen a single time; roughly 2.8% belongs to the top ten. This clonotype was observed many times. The antigen is unknown. Findings of the study overall: The data were judged consistent with most tumor T cells coming from lymph node and expanding in tumor. Luminal-like breast cancer showed significantly greater tumor-nontumor repertoire similarity than basal-like breast cancer did. That most tumor T cells come from lymph nodes remained unproven.

Axillary draining lymph nodes of breast cancer patients supplied the node samples. Sequences were obtained from axillary lymph node tissue. This clonotype was obtained from a female donor with breast cancer. Some clones in this sample may be carry-over from other donors' samples.

CDR3 region: CSVQRGKLEQFF. The CDR3 region has the DNA TGCAGCGTCCAGAGGGGGAAATTGGAGCAGTTCTTC. V usage is TRBV29-1 and J usage is TRBJ2-1; possible D gene TRBD1, 6 bases. Germline loops: CDR1 SQVTM, CDR2 ANQGSEA. The CDR3 is 12 residues long. V was cut by 6 bases and J by 10 bases, with 16 bases left in between.